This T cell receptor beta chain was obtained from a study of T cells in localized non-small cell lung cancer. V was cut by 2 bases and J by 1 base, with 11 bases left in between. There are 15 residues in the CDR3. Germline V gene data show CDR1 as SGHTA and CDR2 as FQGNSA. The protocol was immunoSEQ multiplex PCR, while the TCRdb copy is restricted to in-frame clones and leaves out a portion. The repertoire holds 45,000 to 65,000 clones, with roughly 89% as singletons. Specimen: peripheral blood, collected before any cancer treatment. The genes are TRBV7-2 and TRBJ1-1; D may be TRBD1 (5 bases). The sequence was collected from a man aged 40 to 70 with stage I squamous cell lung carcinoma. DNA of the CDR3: TGTGCCAGCAGCTTATCAGGGCGAGGGAACACTGAAGCTTTCTTT. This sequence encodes CASSLSGRGNTEAFF.